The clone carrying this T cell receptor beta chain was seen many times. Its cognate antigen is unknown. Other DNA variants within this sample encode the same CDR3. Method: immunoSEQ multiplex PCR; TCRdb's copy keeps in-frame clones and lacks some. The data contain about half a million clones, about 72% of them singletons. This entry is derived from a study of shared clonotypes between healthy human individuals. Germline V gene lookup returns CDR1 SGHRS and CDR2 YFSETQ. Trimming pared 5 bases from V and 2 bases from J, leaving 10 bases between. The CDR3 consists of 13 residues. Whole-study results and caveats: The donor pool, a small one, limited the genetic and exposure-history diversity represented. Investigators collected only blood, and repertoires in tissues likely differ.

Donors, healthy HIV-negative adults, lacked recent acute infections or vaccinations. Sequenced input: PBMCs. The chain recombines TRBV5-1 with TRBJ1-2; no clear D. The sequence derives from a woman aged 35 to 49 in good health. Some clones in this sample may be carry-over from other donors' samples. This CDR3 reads CASSPDGNYGYTF. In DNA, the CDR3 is TGCGCCAGCAGTCCGGACGGGAACTATGGCTACACCTTC.